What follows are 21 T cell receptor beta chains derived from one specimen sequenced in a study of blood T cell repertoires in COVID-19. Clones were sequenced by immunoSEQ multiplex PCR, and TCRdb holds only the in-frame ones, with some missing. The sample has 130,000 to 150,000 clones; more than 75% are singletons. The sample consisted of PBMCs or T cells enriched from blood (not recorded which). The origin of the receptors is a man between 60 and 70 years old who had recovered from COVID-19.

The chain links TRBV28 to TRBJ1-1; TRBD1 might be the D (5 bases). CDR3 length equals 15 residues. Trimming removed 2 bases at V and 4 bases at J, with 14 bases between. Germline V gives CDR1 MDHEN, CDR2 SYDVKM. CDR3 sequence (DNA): TGTGCCAGCAGTTTACCCCGTGGGGGGGGCACTGAAGCTTTCTTT. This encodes CASSLPRGGGTEAFF.

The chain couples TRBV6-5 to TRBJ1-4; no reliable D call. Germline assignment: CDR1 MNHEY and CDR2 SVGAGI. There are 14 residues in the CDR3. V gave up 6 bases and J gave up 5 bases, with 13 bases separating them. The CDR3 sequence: CASREGFRNEKLFF. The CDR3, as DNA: TGTGCCAGCAGAGAGGGATTCCGGAATGAAAAACTGTTTTTT.

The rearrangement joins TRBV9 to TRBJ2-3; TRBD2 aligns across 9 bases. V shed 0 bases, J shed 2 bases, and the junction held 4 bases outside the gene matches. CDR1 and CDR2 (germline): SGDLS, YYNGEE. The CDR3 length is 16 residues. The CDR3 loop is CASSVEGLAYTDTQYF. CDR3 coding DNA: TGTGCCAGCAGCGTAGAAGGACTAGCGTACACAGATACGCAGTATTTT.

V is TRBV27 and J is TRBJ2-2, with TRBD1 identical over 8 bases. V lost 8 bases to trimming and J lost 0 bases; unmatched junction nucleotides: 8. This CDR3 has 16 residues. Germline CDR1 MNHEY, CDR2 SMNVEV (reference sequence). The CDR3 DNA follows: TGTGCCAGCGCCCGGGACAGGCCCTCGAACACCGGGGAGCTGTTTTTT. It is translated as CASARDRPSNTGELFF.

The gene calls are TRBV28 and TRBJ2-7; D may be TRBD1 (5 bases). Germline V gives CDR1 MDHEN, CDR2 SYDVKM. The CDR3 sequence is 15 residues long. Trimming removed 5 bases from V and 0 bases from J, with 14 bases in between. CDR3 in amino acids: CASSIHGALSYEQYF. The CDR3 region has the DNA TGTGCCAGCAGTATTCATGGGGCCCTCTCCTACGAGCAGTACTTC.

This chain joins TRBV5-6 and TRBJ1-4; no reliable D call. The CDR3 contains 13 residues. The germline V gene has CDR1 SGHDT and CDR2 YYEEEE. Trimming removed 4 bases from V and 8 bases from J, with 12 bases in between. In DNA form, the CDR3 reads TGTGCCAGCAGCGCAGGAGGATTGGAAAAACTGTTTTTT. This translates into CASSAGGLEKLFF.

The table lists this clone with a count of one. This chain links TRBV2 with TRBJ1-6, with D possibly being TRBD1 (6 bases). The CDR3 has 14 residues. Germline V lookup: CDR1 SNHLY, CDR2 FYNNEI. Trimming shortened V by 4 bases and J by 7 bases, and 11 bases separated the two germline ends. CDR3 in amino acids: CASSADSQNSPLHF. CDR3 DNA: TGTGCCAGCAGTGCGGACAGCCAGAATTCACCCCTCCACTTT.

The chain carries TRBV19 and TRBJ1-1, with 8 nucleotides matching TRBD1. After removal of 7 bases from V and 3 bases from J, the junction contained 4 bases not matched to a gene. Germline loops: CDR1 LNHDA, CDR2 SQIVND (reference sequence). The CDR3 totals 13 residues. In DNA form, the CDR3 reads TGTGCCAGTACCAAACAGGGGGACACTGAAGCTTTCTTT. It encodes CASTKQGDTEAFF.

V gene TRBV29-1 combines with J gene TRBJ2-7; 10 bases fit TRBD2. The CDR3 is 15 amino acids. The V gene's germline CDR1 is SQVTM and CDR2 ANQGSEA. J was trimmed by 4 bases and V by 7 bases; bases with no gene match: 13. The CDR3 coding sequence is TGCAGCGCAGGCTACCGACTAGCGGGTTTTTACGAGCAGTACTTC. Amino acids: CSAGYRLAGFYEQYF.

The CDR3 sequence: CASSPRGGRETQYF. The CDR3 bases are TGTGCCAGCAGTCCGCGGGGGGGTAGAGAGACCCAGTACTTC. The chain carries TRBV27 and TRBJ2-5; 9 nucleotides align to TRBD2. The CDR3 spans 14 residues. Trimming at V came to 5 bases and at J to 4 bases, leaving 5 bases not matched to a gene. Germline V gene lookup returns CDR1 MNHEY and CDR2 SMNVEV (reference sequence).

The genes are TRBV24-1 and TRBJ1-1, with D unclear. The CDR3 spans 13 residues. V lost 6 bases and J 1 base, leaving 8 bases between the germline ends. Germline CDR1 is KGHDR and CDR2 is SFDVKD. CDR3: CATSPGKNTEAFF. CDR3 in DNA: TGTGCCACCAGTCCCGGTAAGAACACTGAAGCTTTCTTT.

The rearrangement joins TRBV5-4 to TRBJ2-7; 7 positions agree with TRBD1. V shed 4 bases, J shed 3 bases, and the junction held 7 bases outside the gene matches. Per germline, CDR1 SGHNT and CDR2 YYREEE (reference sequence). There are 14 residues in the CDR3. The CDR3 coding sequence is TGTGCCAGCAGCAGGGACAGACAACTCTACGAGCAGTACTTC. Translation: CASSRDRQLYEQYF.

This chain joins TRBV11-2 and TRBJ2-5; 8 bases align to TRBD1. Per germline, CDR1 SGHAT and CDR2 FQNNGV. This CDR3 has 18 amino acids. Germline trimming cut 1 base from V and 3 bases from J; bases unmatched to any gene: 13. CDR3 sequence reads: CASSLGHTSGQAEETQYF. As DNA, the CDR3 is TGTGCCAGCAGCTTAGGCCATACTTCGGGACAGGCGGAAGAGACCCAGTACTTC. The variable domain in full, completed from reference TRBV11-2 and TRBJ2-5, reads EAGVAQSPRYKIIEKRQSVAFWCNPISGHATLYWYQQILGQGPKLLIQFQNNGVVDDSQLPKDRFSAERLKGVDSTLKIQPAKLEDSAVYLCASSLGHTSGQAEETQYFGPGTRLLVL.

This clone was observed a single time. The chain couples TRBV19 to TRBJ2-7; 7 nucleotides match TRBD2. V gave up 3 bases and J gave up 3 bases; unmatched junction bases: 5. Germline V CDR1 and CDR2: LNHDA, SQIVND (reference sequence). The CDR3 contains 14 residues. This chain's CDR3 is CASSIARGDYEQYF. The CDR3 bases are TGTGCCAGTAGTATTGCCCGGGGGGACTACGAGCAGTACTTC.

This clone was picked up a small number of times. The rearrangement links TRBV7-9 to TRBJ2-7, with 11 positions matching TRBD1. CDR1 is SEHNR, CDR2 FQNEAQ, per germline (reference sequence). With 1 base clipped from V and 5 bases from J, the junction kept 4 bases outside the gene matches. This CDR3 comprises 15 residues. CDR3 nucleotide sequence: TGTGCCAGCAGCTTAGGGGACAGGGGGTTCGACGAGCAGTACTTC. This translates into CASSLGDRGFDEQYF. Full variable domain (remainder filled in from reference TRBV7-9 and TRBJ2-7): DTGVSQNPRHKITKRGQNVTFRCDPISEHNRLYWYRQTLGQGPEFLTYFQNEAQLEKSRLLSDRFSAERPKGSFSTLEIQRTEQGDSAMYLCASSLGDRGFDEQYFGPGTRLTVT.

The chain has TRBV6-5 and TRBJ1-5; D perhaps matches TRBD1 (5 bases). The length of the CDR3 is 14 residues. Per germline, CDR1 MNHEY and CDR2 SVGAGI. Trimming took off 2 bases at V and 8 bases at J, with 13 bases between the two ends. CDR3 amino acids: CASSYRTGGEPQHF. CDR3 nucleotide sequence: TGTGCCAGCAGTTACCGGACGGGGGGAGAGCCCCAGCATTTT.

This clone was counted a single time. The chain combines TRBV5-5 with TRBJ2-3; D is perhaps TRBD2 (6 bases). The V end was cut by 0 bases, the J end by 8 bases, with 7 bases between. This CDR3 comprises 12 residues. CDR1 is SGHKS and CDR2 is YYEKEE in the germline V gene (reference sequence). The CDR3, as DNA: TGTGCCAGCAGCTTGGAACTAGCTACGCAGTATTTT. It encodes CASSLELATQYF.

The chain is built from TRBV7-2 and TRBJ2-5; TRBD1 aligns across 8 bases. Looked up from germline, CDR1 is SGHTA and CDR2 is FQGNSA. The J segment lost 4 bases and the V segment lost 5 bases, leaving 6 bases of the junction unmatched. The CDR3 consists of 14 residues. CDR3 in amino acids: CASSQPRGRETQYF. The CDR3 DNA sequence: TGTGCCAGCAGCCAACCCAGGGGGCGAGAGACCCAGTACTTC.

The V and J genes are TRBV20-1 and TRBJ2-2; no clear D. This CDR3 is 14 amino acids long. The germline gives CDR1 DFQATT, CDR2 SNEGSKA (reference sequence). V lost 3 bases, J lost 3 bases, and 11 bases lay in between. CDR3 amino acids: CSASITPHTGELFF. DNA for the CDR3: TGCAGTGCTAGTATAACTCCCCACACCGGGGAGCTGTTTTTT.

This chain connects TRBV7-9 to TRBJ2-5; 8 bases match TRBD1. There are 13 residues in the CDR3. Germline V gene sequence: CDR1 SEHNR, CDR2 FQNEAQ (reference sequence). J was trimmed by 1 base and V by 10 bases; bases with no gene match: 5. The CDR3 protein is CATGGQVQETQYF. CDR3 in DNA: TGTGCCACCGGGGGACAGGTCCAAGAGACCCAGTACTTC.

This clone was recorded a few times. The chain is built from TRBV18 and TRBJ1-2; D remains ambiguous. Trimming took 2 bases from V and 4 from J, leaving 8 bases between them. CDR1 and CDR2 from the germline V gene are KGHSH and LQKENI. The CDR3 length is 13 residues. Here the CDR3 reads CASSPSEFYGYTF. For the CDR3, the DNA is TGTGCCAGCTCACCATCGGAGTTCTATGGCTACACCTTC.